This T cell receptor (beta chain) derives from a study of Ad26.COV2.S vaccination and SARS-CoV-2 variants. For the study at large: Participant was drawn from the COV1001 Ad26.COV2.S trial arm.

The data were produced by immunoSEQ multiplex PCR, yet TCRdb's version contains in-frame clones alone and is incomplete. Of 380,000 or so clones in the sample, about 83% were seen once. Indicated treatment: some 20 received Ad26.COV2.S at low or high dose, single or two shots; about 5 received placebo; per-sample allocation not given. Sampling was performed 63 days after the first vaccine or placebo injection. Overall study results and limits: CD8+ and CD4+ T cells specific for spike reportedly responded with substantial breadth after vaccination.

A remark on this clone: What it binds is unknown.

V was cut by 3 bases and J by 9 bases, with 15 bases left in between. The CDR3 is 13 residues long. CDR1 MGHRA and CDR2 YSYEKL come from the germline V gene. The rearrangement joins TRBV4-1 to TRBJ2-7; D call uncertain. This specimen consisted of peripheral blood, obtained in a trial of Ad26.COV2.S vaccine versus placebo. The clonotype comes from a person aged 18-60 years who received the Ad26.COV2.S COVID-19 vaccine or a placebo. Here the CDR3 DNA reads TGCGCCAGCAGCCAGCTACCGGACCTCCTGCAGTACTTC. Encoded protein: CASSQLPDLLQYF.